A single sample gave rise to the 24 T cell receptor beta chains below, sequenced in a study of blood T cell repertoires in COVID-19. Using immunoSEQ multiplex PCR, the repertoire was profiled, and TCRdb retains in-frame clones only, with some absent. The table lists around 190,000 clones, more than 80% of them singletons. Sequencing was performed on peripheral blood. The receptors were gathered from a human donor in a cohort sampled during active COVID-19.

The V call is TRBV5-1, the J call TRBJ2-5; D unresolved. Trimming took 8 bases from V and 5 from J, leaving 16 bases between them. The V gene's germline CDR1 is SGHRS and CDR2 YFSETQ. The CDR3 extends over 13 amino acids. CDR3 coding DNA: TGCGCCAGTGTTTCACCCACTCGGGAGACCCAGTACTTC. The encoded protein is CASVSPTRETQYF.

This clone was seen a single time. Germline is not matched at one junction end, which may reflect a read error. The genes are TRBV13 and TRBJ2-2; 9 bases are a match to TRBD2. The CDR3 loop spans 19 amino acids. CDR1 and CDR2 from the germline V gene are PRHDT and FYEKMQ (reference sequence). The CDR3 DNA is TGTCCCAGCCGCGGGGCGGCGGCGCGGGGGGGCGGTTGGACCGGGGAGCTGTTTTTT. This gives the protein CPSRGAAARGGGWTGELFF.

The CDR3 reads CASSGQGAHNEQFF. In DNA, the CDR3 is TGCGCCAGCAGTGGGCAGGGGGCCCACAATGAGCAGTTCTTC. The chain is built from TRBV10-2 and TRBJ2-1, with 8 bases matching TRBD1. The V and J ends lost 4 bases and 5 bases, in that order; junction bases with no gene match: 4. The length of the CDR3 is 14 residues. Germline assignment: CDR1 WSHSY and CDR2 SAAADI.

This clone was seen only once. V gene TRBV7-9 combines with J gene TRBJ1-2; D call uncertain. Germline CDR1 is SEHNR and CDR2 is FQNEAQ (reference sequence). V shed 6 bases and J shed 0 bases, with 17 bases lying between them. CDR3 length: 16 residues. DNA of the CDR3: TGTGCCAGCAGTTTGACTAGGGAAGAAGCTAACTATGGCTACACCTTC. Translated: CASSLTREEANYGYTF.

The chain combines TRBV12-5 with TRBJ1-3; possibly TRBD1 for D (6 bases). The CDR3 is 14 amino acids. Deletions cut 6 bases from V and 2 bases from J, with 11 bases between. CDR1 is LGHNT and CDR2 is FRNRAP in the germline V gene. The CDR3 DNA reads TGTGCTAGTGGCCTCAGGGGAGCTGGAAACACCATATATTTT. Amino acids: CASGLRGAGNTIYF.

This clone has a handful of counts. The J gene is TRBJ2-5, the V gene TRBV7-9; D might be TRBD2 (6 bases). This CDR3 spans 13 amino acids. Looked up from germline, CDR1 is SEHNR and CDR2 is FQNEAQ (reference sequence). V was clipped by 2 bases and J by 5 bases, with 9 bases between them. The CDR3 loop reads CASSLSLAETQYF. CDR3 nucleotide sequence: TGTGCCAGCAGCTTAAGCCTAGCGGAGACCCAGTACTTC.

The chain uses TRBV10-3 and TRBJ1-2; a weak D match, TRBD1 (5 bases). Trimming stripped 9 bases from V and 2 bases from J, with 16 bases between. The germline V gene encodes CDR1 ENHRY and CDR2 SYGVKD. The CDR3 runs to 14 residues. Here the CDR3 DNA reads TGTGCCATTTCACCCGGGGGGAAAAACTATGGCTACACCTTC. Its protein product is CAISPGGKNYGYTF.

The chain carries TRBV20-1 and TRBJ2-7, with D perhaps TRBD2 (5 bases). The CDR3 length is 12 residues. Trimming stripped 3 bases from V and 3 bases from J, with 9 bases between. Germline V gene lookup returns CDR1 DFQATT and CDR2 SNEGSKA (reference sequence). The CDR3 DNA reads as TGCAGTGCTAGTTTTGGACTCTACGAGCAGTACTTC. It encodes CSASFGLYEQYF.

The CDR3 region has the DNA TGCGCCAGCAGCGACCAGGCCACAAGCCCCTACGAGCAGTACTTC. Amino acids: CASSDQATSPYEQYF. The rearrangement joins TRBV10-2 to TRBJ2-7; D is unclear. V was cut by 6 bases and J by 2 bases, with 17 bases left in between. Germline V gene sequence: CDR1 WSHSY, CDR2 SAAADI. The CDR3 runs 15 residues.

J is TRBJ2-7 and V is TRBV5-6; no clear D. CDR1 is SGHDT, CDR2 YYEEEE, per germline. V lost 3 bases, J lost 0 bases, and 13 bases lay in between. This CDR3 is built from 15 residues. Here the CDR3 DNA reads TGTGCCAGCAGCTCGACACATTCCTACTCCTACGAGCAGTACTTC. Its translation: CASSSTHSYSYEQYF.

The chain couples TRBV6-1 to TRBJ2-1, with TRBD1 identical over 12 bases. CDR3 length: 16 residues. Germline V CDR1 and CDR2: MNHNS, SASEGT. Unmatched junction bases numbered 7, after V lost 3 bases and J lost 7 bases. The CDR3 region has the DNA TGTGCCAGCAGTGACGAGGGACAGGGGGCATGGAATGAGCAGTTCTTC. Translated: CASSDEGQGAWNEQFF.

This clone was picked up a small number of times. The V call is TRBV5-8, the J call TRBJ2-3, with 10 positions matching TRBD2. With 0 bases clipped from V and 3 bases from J, the junction kept 7 bases outside the gene matches. CDR1 SGHTS and CDR2 YDEGEE come from the germline V gene. The CDR3 has 17 residues. CDR3 in DNA: TGTGCCAGCAGCTTGGGTGGTAGCGGGGGGACTACAGATACGCAGTATTTT. As protein: CASSLGGSGGTTDTQYF.

This clone occurred a few times. The genes are TRBV13 and TRBJ1-1; D is unresolved. CDR3 length: 13 residues. Germline V CDR1 and CDR2: PRHDT, FYEKMQ (reference sequence). With 5 bases removed from V and 1 base from J, the gap between germline ends came to 8 bases. The CDR3: CASSPAGNTEAFF. The CDR3 region has the DNA TGTGCCAGCAGCCCGGCAGGGAACACTGAAGCTTTCTTT.

The V call is TRBV11-3, the J call TRBJ2-5, with D perhaps TRBD1 (7 bases). CDR1 and CDR2 (germline): SGHNT, YENEEA. V dropped 5 bases and J dropped 5 bases, with 15 bases sitting between them. This CDR3 has 14 residues. The CDR3 sequence: CASSPRGAGETQYF. In DNA, the CDR3 is TGTGCCAGCAGCCCCAGGGGGGCTGGGGAGACCCAGTACTTC.

The J gene is TRBJ2-1, the V gene TRBV12-5, with D maybe TRBD1 (5 bases). Germline V gene data show CDR1 as LGHNT and CDR2 as FRNRAP. Between the trimmed V and J ends, which lost 9 bases and 4 bases, there was a span of 10 bases. The CDR3 consists of 12 residues. The CDR3 nucleotides are TGTGCTAGCACCTCAGGGTACAATGAGCAGTTCTTC. Protein sequence: CASTSGYNEQFF.

The CDR3 loop reads CASSIGAGGNSPLHF. The DNA of the CDR3 is TGTGCCAGTAGTATCGGGGCAGGGGGGAATTCACCCCTCCACTTT. The gene calls are TRBV19 and TRBJ1-6; 7 nucleotides match TRBD1. CDR3 length: 15 residues. The V and J ends lost 3 bases and 7 bases, in that order; junction bases with no gene match: 6. Germline V lookup: CDR1 LNHDA, CDR2 SQIVND (reference sequence).

This chain's CDR3 is CASSETGDSGNTIYF. CDR3 nucleotide sequence: TGTGCCAGCAGCGAGACAGGAGACTCTGGAAACACCATATATTTT. The chain recombines TRBV9 with TRBJ1-3, with D maybe TRBD1 (6 bases). The CDR3 runs to 15 residues. The germline V and J ends were trimmed by 3 bases and 0 bases, with 10 bases remaining between them. The V gene's germline CDR1 is SGDLS and CDR2 YYNGEE.

V usage is TRBV7-9 and J usage is TRBJ1-2; 8 bases fit TRBD1. V lost 1 base and J lost 8; bases outside the gene matches: 15. The germline gives CDR1 SEHNR, CDR2 FQNEAQ (reference sequence). The CDR3 runs to 17 residues. As DNA, the CDR3 is TGTGCCAGCAGCTTAGTTGGGGACAGGATTTTGTCGGGAGGCTACACCTTC. Amino acid sequence: CASSLVGDRILSGGYTF. Supplemented by reference TRBV7-9 and TRBJ1-2, the full variable domain reads DTGVSQNPRHKITKRGQNVTFRCDPISEHNRLYWYRQTLGQGPEFLTYFQNEAQLEKSRLLSDRFSAERPKGSFSTLEIQRTEQGDSAMYLCASSLVGDRILSGGYTFGSGTRLTVV.

V is TRBV5-4 and J is TRBJ1-1; 11 nucleotides line up with TRBD1. The germline V gene has CDR1 SGHNT and CDR2 YYREEE (reference sequence). J lost 0 bases, V lost 9 bases, and 4 bases had no gene match. This CDR3 contains 14 residues. CDR3 bases: TGTGCCATCTGGGACAGGGGGATGAACACTGAAGCTTTCTTT. Its protein product is CAIWDRGMNTEAFF.

This clone has a single count. The V call is TRBV5-4, the J call TRBJ2-3, with a tentative D call TRBD2 (6 bases). Germline loops: CDR1 SGHNT, CDR2 YYREEE (reference sequence). The CDR3 has 16 residues. V was clipped by 0 bases and J by 4 bases, with 15 bases between them. This CDR3 reads CASSLGWRGVADTQYF. The DNA of the CDR3 is TGTGCCAGCAGCTTGGGTTGGAGGGGCGTGGCAGATACGCAGTATTTT.

In this sample, this clone turned up once. This chain uses TRBV5-4 with TRBJ1-1, with D tentatively TRBD1 (6 bases). CDR1 SGHNT and CDR2 YYREEE come from the germline V gene (reference sequence). Trimming cost V 4 bases and J 9 bases, with 13 bases left between them. The CDR3 has 12 residues. In DNA, the CDR3 is TGTGCCAGCAGCCGGGGGGGGGCTCAAGCTTTCTTT. As protein: CASSRGGAQAFF.

This chain links TRBV9 with TRBJ2-2; tentative D call: TRBD1 (5 bases). Germline values: CDR1 SGDLS, CDR2 YYNGEE. The CDR3 has 16 residues. V lost 0 bases to trimming and J lost 1 base, with 10 bases between them. In DNA, the CDR3 is TGTGCCAGCAGCGTAGGGGCGACAGTGAACACCGGGGAGCTGTTTTTT. Protein product: CASSVGATVNTGELFF.

DNA of the CDR3: TGTGCCAGCAGTCCGTCACAGGGAAAGAGCTCACCCCTCCACTTT. Translated, it gives CASSPSQGKSSPLHF. The rearrangement joins TRBV6-5 to TRBJ1-6; the D gene is possibly TRBD1 (6 bases). Trimming removed 5 bases at V and 10 bases at J, with 18 bases between. The CDR3 has 15 residues. Per the germline V gene, CDR1 is MNHEY and CDR2 is SVGAGI.

Comments on this clone: The identical CDR3 is also encoded by other nucleotide sequences in the sample. The V and J genes are TRBV18 and TRBJ1-5, with 9 bases aligning to TRBD1. V shed 4 bases and J 7 bases; nucleotides not matched to a gene: 5. This CDR3 spans 14 amino acids. In germline, CDR1 is KGHSH, CDR2 LQKENI. The CDR3 sequence is CASSLGQGSQPQHF. CDR3 nucleotides: TGTGCCAGCTCACTAGGACAGGGGAGCCAGCCCCAGCATTTT.